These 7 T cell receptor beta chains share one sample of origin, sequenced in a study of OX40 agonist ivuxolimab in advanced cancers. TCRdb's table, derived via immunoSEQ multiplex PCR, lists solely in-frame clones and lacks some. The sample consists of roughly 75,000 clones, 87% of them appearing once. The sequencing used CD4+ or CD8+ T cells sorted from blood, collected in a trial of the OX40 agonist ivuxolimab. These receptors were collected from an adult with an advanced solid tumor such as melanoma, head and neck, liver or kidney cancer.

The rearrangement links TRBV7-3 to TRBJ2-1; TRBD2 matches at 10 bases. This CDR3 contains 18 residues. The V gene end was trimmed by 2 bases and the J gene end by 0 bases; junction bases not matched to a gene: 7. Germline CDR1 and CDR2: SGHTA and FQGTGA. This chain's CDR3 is CASSLEVSGRASYNEQFF. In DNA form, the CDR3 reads TGTGCCAGCAGCTTAGAGGTGAGCGGGAGGGCCTCCTACAATGAGCAGTTCTTC. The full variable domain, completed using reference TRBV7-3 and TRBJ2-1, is GAGVSQTPSNKVTEKGKYVELRCDPISGHTALYWYRQSLGQGPEFLIYFQGTGAADDSGLPNDRFFAVRPEGSVSTLKIQRTERGDSAVYLCASSLEVSGRASYNEQFFGPGTRLTVL.

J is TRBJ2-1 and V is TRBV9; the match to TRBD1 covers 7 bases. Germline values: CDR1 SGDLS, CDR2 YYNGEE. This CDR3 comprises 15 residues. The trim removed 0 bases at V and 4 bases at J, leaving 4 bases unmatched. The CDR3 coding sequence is TGTGCCAGCAGCGTAGACGGGGACAGATACAATGAGCAGTTCTTC. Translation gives CASSVDGDRYNEQFF.

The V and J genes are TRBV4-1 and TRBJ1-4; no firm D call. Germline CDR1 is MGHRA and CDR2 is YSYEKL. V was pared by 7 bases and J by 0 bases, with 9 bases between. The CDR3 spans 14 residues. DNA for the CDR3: TGCGCCAGCACTCTAACAGCAACTAATGAAAAACTGTTTTTT. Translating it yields CASTLTATNEKLFF.

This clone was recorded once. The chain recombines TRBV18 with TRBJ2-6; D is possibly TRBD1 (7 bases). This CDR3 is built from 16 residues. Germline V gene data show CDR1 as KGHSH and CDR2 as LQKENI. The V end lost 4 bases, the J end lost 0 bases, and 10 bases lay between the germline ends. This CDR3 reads CASSRGTASGANVLTF. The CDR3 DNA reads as TGTGCCAGCTCACGCGGGACAGCCTCTGGGGCCAACGTCCTGACTTTC.

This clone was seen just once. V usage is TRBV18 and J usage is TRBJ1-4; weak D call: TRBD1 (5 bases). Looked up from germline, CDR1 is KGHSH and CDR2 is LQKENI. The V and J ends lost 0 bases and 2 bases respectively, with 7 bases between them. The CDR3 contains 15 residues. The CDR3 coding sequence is TGTGCCAGCTCACCACCGGGACTGACTAATGAAAAACTGTTTTTT. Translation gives CASSPPGLTNEKLFF.

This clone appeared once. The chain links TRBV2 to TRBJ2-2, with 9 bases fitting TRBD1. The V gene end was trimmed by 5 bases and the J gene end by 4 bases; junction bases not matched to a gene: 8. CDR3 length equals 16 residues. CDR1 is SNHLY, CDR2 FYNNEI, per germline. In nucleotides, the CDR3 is TGTGCCAGCAGTACGGGACAGGGAGTGGGCACCGGGGAGCTGTTTTTT. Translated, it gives CASSTGQGVGTGELFF.

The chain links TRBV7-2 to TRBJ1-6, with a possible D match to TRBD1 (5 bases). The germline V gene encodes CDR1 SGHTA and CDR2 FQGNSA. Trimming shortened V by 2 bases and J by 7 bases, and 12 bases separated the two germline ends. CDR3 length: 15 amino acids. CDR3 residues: CASSLPQGRNSPLHF. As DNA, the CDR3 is TGTGCCAGCAGCTTACCTCAGGGTAGGAATTCACCCCTCCACTTT.